This is a list of T cell receptor beta chains from one sample in a study of breast tumors, draining lymph nodes, adjacent tissues. Each CDR3 protein is one row after TCRdb ran MiXCR on the multiplex PCR reads. The data contain approximately 89,000 distinct CDR3 sequences, around 30% of them singletons. The sequenced sample consisted of axillary lymph node tissue. Source of these receptors: a female donor with breast cancer. Some clones in this sample may be carry-over from other donors' samples. The CDR3 runs from the conserved cysteine through the conserved F or W. The order of the fields is D gene, clone size, V gene, J gene, CDR3 protein, CDR3 DNA. D genes are given only for firm matches. Clone sizes are given selectively: once, few, many, or a class where the clone is expanded.

NA	NA	TRBV27	TRBJ1-5	CASSPPGAEQPQHF	TGTGCCAGCAGTCCTCCAGGTGCAGAGCAGCCCCAGCATTTT
NA	NA	TRBV20-1	TRBJ1-1	CSARDNLDGEAFF	TGCAGTGCTAGAGATAATTTGGACGGAGAAGCTTTCTTT
NA	many	TRBV28	TRBJ2-7	CASSLNVVSYEQYF	TGTGCCAGCAGTTTAAACGTCGTCTCCTACGAGCAGTACTTC
TRBD2	many	TRBV6-2/TRBV6-3	TRBJ2-7	CASRPLAAGGGEQYF	TGTGCCAGCAGACCACTAGCGGCAGGAGGGGGCGAGCAGTACTTC
NA	many	TRBV6-5	TRBJ2-5	CASSHSSLDYAQYF	TGTGCCAGCAGTCACTCGTCGCTGGATTACGCCCAGTACTTC
NA	many	TRBV3-1	TRBJ2-1	CASSQATGVGEQFF	TGTGCCAGCAGCCAGGCGACCGGAGTCGGTGAGCAGTTCTTC
NA	many	TRBV11-2	TRBJ2-1	CASSSSRRVLTYNEQFF	TGTGCCAGCAGCTCCTCGCGGCGGGTCCTTACCTACAATGAGCAGTTCTTC
NA	NA	TRBV9	TRBJ1-2	CASSLGGGWGESYTF	TGTGCCAGCAGCTTAGGGGGGGGTTGGGGTGAGAGCTACACCTTC
TRBD1	many	TRBV27	TRBJ1-3	CAAVRQGPSGNTIYF	TGTGCCGCAGTACGACAGGGCCCGTCTGGAAACACCATATATTTT
NA	NA	TRBV6-2/TRBV6-3	TRBJ2-2	CASRPTGTGTGELFF	TGTGCCAGCAGGCCTACAGGAACTGGGACCGGGGAGCTGTTTTTT
NA	NA	TRBV5-1	TRBJ2-7	CASSGNSLRYEQYF	TGCGCCAGCAGCGGGAATAGTCTCAGGTACGAGCAGTACTTC
NA	many	TRBV3-1	TRBJ1-4	CASSQEGATNEKLFF	TGTGCCAGCAGCCAAGAAGGGGCAACTAATGAAAAACTGTTTTTT
NA	many	TRBV5-5	TRBJ2-5	CASSQGTGQETQYF	TGTGCCAGCAGCCAAGGAACGGGTCAAGAGACCCAGTACTTC
TRBD1	many	TRBV6-5	TRBJ1-2	CASSYSPGQGSGYTF	TGTGCCAGCAGTTACTCACCGGGACAGGGGTCTGGCTACACCTTC
TRBD1	many	TRBV30	TRBJ1-2	CAWSVIGQVAIYGYTF	TGTGCCTGGAGTGTAATCGGACAGGTAGCTATATATGGCTACACCTTC
TRBD1	many	TRBV4-3	TRBJ1-5	CASSQRAGQGDQPQHF	TGCGCCAGCAGCCAAAGGGCGGGACAGGGAGATCAGCCCCAGCATTTT
NA	many	TRBV9	TRBJ2-7	CASSAAESREQYF	TGTGCCAGCAGCGCCGCTGAATCGCGCGAGCAGTACTTC
NA	NA	TRBV7-2	TRBJ2-5	CASSTRVMAQYF	TGTGCCAGCAGCACCAGGGTGATGGCCCAGTACTTC
TRBD1	many	TRBV19	TRBJ2-1	CASSIDGGQMTYNEQFF	TGTGCCAGTAGTATAGATGGGGGACAGATGACCTACAATGAGCAGTTCTTC
NA	many	TRBV11-2	TRBJ1-6	CASSPLGVSPLHF	TGTGCCAGCAGCCCTCTGGGGGTCTCACCCCTCCACTTT
NA	NA	TRBV29-1	TRBJ2-7	CSPQRLKAYEQYF	TGCAGCCCACAACGACTAAAGGCCTACGAGCAGTACTTC
TRBD1	many	TRBV7-9	TRBJ2-7	CASSLGQGLGEQYF	TGTGCCAGCAGCCTAGGACAGGGTTTAGGGGAGCAGTACTTC
NA	many	TRBV12-3/TRBV12-4	TRBJ2-1	CASSLERSSYNEQFF	TGTGCCAGCAGTTTGGAGCGGAGCTCCTACAATGAGCAGTTCTTC
TRBD2	NA	TRBV3-1	TRBJ2-7	CASSPSGRALYEQYF	TGTGCCAGCAGCCCAAGCGGGAGGGCCTTGTACGAGCAGTACTTC
NA	many	TRBV12-5	TRBJ2-3	CASGFGGMTDTQYF	TGTGCTAGTGGTTTCGGGGGTATGACAGATACGCAGTATTTT
TRBD2	many	TRBV5-1	TRBJ2-1	CASSSEGTSGVDEQFF	TGCGCCAGCAGCTCGGAGGGGACTAGCGGGGTCGATGAGCAGTTCTTC
TRBD1	many	TRBV12-5	TRBJ2-1	CASGKSGGSYNEQFF	TGTGCTAGTGGCAAATCAGGGGGCTCCTACAATGAGCAGTTCTTC
NA	NA	TRBV7-8	TRBJ1-2	CASSQGYFVINYGYTF	TGTGCCAGCAGCCAAGGGTATTTTGTTATTAACTATGGCTACACCTTC